This TCR beta chain derives from a study of Graves' ophthalmopathy and Graves' hyperthyroidism. General observations from the study: Among expanded thyroid clonotypes above 0.001 frequency, most also occurred in blood.

Diagnosis used clinical symptoms, serum thyroxine, TRAb, thyroid ultrasound and orbital computed tomography. The PBMC fraction was derived from around 10 ml of fresh peripheral blood. Amplified TCR beta CDR3 regions were obtained using RNA transcripts as template. RT-PCR in the first round used HTBI primers; a second-round multiplex PCR followed. TCRdb passed the multiplex PCR reads through MiXCR, listing each CDR3 protein once. The sample contains 650,000 to 900,000 distinct CDR3 sequences, 40% of which appear only once. This clonotype showed up many times. What it binds is unknown. The junction departs from germline at one end; a sequencing error may be responsible. This TCR was sampled from an adult man with Graves' ophthalmopathy. Sequencing was performed on peripheral blood.

The CDR3: CASSSGYSSGVETQYF. Here the CDR3 DNA reads TGTGCCAGCAGTAGCGGGTATAGTAGCGGGGTCGAGACCCAGTACTTC. The chain couples TRBV10-3 to TRBJ2-5; 8 bases fit TRBD2. The CDR3 sequence is 16 residues long. Germline CDR1 ENHRY, CDR2 SYGVKD.